This T cell receptor beta chain was identified during a study of blood T cell repertoires in COVID-19. Overall study: COVID-19 samples collected from the United States, Italy and Spain covered acute and convalescent phases. Sample material is recorded as cDNA or gDNA derived from T cells, B-cell-depleted T cells, or PBMCs.

Per the original data handling: Amplifying reference gene primers gave estimates of nucleated cell counts. Here immunoSEQ multiplex PCR was the method, and the copy in TCRdb shows in-frame clones only, minus some. That table is the source of V, J and clone size, and D and trimming were worked out from the DNA. The table lists a few hundred thousand clones, roughly 89% of them singletons. V gave up 4 bases and J gave up 4 bases; unmatched junction bases: 10. The CDR3 spans 16 residues. The germline V gene has CDR1 KGHSH and CDR2 LQKENI. Specimen: peripheral blood. This receptor was identified in a man aged 50 to 60 with acute or convalescent COVID-19. This chain joins TRBV18 and TRBJ1-2; 9 bases align to TRBD1. The chain's CDR3 is CASSQATGGEGYGYTF. CDR3 bases: TGTGCCAGCTCACAAGCAACAGGGGGCGAAGGCTATGGCTACACCTTC.